This TCR beta chain was observed in a study of cytomegalovirus exposure and HLA in healthy donors. Study-wide results and caveats: Usually a TCR sequence was rare, but some public TCRs were found in many donors.

Turning to this clone: The antigen remains unidentified.

Here immunoSEQ multiplex PCR was the method, and the copy in TCRdb shows in-frame clones only, minus some. The repertoire includes 300,000 to 400,000 clones, roughly 85% of them detected once, and about 0.8% sits in the top ten. This CDR3 contains 14 residues. From germline, CDR1 is SGHRS and CDR2 YFSETQ. V was clipped by 0 bases and J by 2 bases, with 9 bases between them. This clonotype originated in a woman between 18 and 29 years old in good health and CMV-seronegative. Sequencing was carried out using PBMCs. This rearrangement joins TRBV5-1 to TRBJ2-7; possibly TRBD2 for D (5 bases). DNA of the CDR3: TGCGCCAGCAGCTTGGGGCGGGTAACCTACGAGCAGTACTTC. Its translation is CASSLGRVTYEQYF. The whole variable domain, filled in from reference TRBV5-1 and TRBJ2-7, reads KAGVTQTPRYLIKTRGQQVTLSCSPISGHRSVSWYQQTPGQGLQFLFEYFSETQRNKGNFPGRFSGRQFSNSRSEMNVSTLELGDSALYLCASSLGRVTYEQYFGPGTRLTVT.